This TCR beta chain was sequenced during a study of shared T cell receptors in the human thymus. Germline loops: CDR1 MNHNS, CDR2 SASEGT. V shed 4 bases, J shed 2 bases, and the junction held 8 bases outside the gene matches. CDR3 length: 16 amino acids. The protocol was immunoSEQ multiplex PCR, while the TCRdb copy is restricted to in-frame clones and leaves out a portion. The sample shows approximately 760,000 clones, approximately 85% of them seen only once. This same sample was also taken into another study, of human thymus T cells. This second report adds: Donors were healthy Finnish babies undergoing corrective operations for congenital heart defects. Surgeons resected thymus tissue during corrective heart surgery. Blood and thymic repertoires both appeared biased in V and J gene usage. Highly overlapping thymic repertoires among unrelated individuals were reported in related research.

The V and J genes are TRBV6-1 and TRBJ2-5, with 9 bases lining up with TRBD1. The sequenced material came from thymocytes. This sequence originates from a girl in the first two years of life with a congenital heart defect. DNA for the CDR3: TGTGCCAGCAGTGCCTCGGGACAGGGATTACAAGAGACCCAGTACTTC. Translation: CASSASGQGLQETQYF.